This TCR beta chain was sequenced for a study of early T cells in non-severe SARS-CoV-2 infection. Looking at the study overall: Chains were unpaired, as sequencing was done on bulk RNA from unsorted whole blood.

Unique molecular identifiers were affixed to single, distinct cDNA molecules. Each CDR3 protein gets one entry after TCRdb re-called the 5' RACE reads with MiXCR. Seen here are some 19,000 distinct CDR3 sequences, approximately 4.4% observed once, and the top ten hold under 8.5%. In its sample, this clonotype was seen many times. Its antigen is still unknown. Study observations and caveats: Missing private and CD4 specificities, VDJdb matching favored anti-spike CD8 responses.

The length of the CDR3 is 14 residues. Germline V gene sequence: CDR1 MNHNS, CDR2 SASEGT. V dropped 1 base and J dropped 7 bases, with 10 bases sitting between them. The chain carries TRBV6-1 and TRBJ1-4; no clear D gene. The clonotype was recovered from an adult who was a healthcare worker with PCR-confirmed SARS-CoV-2 infection or an uninfected control (not recorded which). What was sequenced was whole blood. CDR3 sequence: CASSEGGFTEKLFF. The CDR3 DNA reads TGTGCCAGCAGTGAAGGAGGTTTTACTGAAAAACTGTTTTTT.